The next 24 T cell receptor beta chains were all read from a single sample in a study of T cell responses to AZD1222 COVID-19 vaccine. Clones were read by immunoSEQ multiplex PCR, and TCRdb kept only the in-frame ones, dropping some. The data contain some 36,000 clones, 85% to 90% of them singletons. The source was peripheral blood, collected on day 0 of AZD1222 vaccination. Source of these receptors: an adult in good health.

The chain uses TRBV27 and TRBJ2-3, with D unresolved. The length of the CDR3 is 13 residues. The V and J ends lost 6 bases and 1 base respectively, with 8 bases between them. Per germline, CDR1 MNHEY and CDR2 SMNVEV (reference sequence). CDR3 sequence (DNA): TGTGCCAGCAGGGCCCTTGGCACAGATACGCAGTATTTT. Amino acid sequence: CASRALGTDTQYF.

The chain combines TRBV6-5 with TRBJ1-2, with TRBD1 matching over 9 bases. Per the germline V gene, CDR1 is MNHEY and CDR2 is SVGAGI. With V trimmed by 5 bases and J by 4 bases, 5 bases remained unmatched. The CDR3 extends over 14 amino acids. The CDR3 region is CASSPTGGSYGYTF. In DNA, the CDR3 is TGTGCCAGCAGTCCGACAGGGGGTAGCTATGGCTACACCTTC.

The count of this clone is one. V and J are TRBV6-5 and TRBJ2-5; possibly TRBD2 for D (5 bases). Germline V gene data show CDR1 as MNHEY and CDR2 as SVGAGI. The CDR3 is 15 residues long. The ends were cut back, 4 bases at V and 5 bases at J, with 17 bases in the middle. CDR3 nucleotide sequence: TGTGCCAGCAGTTTGGGAGTTACGGTGGTGGAGACCCAGTACTTC. Translation gives CASSLGVTVVETQYF.

Here the CDR3 reads CATSRPSPLGRGGNYGYTF. CDR3 coding DNA: TGTGCCACCAGCAGACCCTCACCCTTGGGCAGGGGCGGAAACTATGGCTACACCTTC. The J gene is TRBJ1-2, the V gene TRBV15, with D possibly TRBD1 on 6 matching bases. V was pared by 2 bases and J by 2 bases, with 24 bases between. The CDR3 spans 19 residues. In germline, CDR1 is LNHNV, CDR2 YYDKDF (reference sequence).

This chain connects TRBV29-1 to TRBJ1-2, with TRBD1 matching 11 bases. Germline CDR1 SQVTM, CDR2 ANQGSEA. The CDR3 length is 13 residues. Losses at the gene ends were 6 bases for V and 6 bases for J; bases not matched to a gene: 6. The CDR3 loop is CSVRTGGQDGYTF. CDR3 bases: TGCAGCGTCCGGACAGGGGGCCAGGATGGCTACACCTTC.

J is TRBJ2-3 and V is TRBV12-3 or TRBV12-4; no definite D call. The V end was cut by 6 bases, the J end by 9 bases, with 10 bases between. The CDR3 extends over 11 amino acids. The CDR3 spells CASRTQSTQYF. The CDR3 DNA is TGTGCCAGCAGAACACAGTCGACGCAGTATTTT.

This clone has a handful of counts. The J gene is TRBJ2-5, the V gene TRBV2; D uncertain. The V and J ends lost 7 bases and 2 bases respectively, with 11 bases between them. The V gene's germline CDR1 is SNHLY and CDR2 FYNNEI. This CDR3 contains 13 residues. CDR3 DNA sequence: TGTGCCAGCAATTTGCTTTTGCAAGAGACCCAGTACTTC. Translation: CASNLLLQETQYF.

This chain links TRBV6-5 with TRBJ2-5; 7 bases are a match to TRBD2. Germline values: CDR1 MNHEY, CDR2 SVGAGI. Trimming cost V 5 bases and J 4 bases; bases outside gene matches: 7. This CDR3 comprises 14 residues. The CDR3 region has the DNA TGTGCCAGCAGTAACCCCTGGGGGGGAGAGACCCAGTACTTC. Translating gives CASSNPWGGETQYF.

The rearrangement joins TRBV13 to TRBJ2-7; 11 positions agree with TRBD2. The CDR3 length is 15 residues. In germline, CDR1 is PRHDT, CDR2 FYEKMQ (reference sequence). J gave up 3 bases and V 3 bases, and 4 bases lay outside the gene matches. CDR3 nucleotides: TGTGCCAGCAGCTTTAGACTAGCGGGGTTCTACGAGCAGTACTTC. Its translation: CASSFRLAGFYEQYF.

V and J are TRBV4-1 and TRBJ2-3; D remains ambiguous. The germline gives CDR1 MGHRA, CDR2 YSYEKL. The germline V and J ends were trimmed by 1 base and 0 bases, with 8 bases remaining between them. This CDR3 is 15 amino acids long. The CDR3 is CASSQGPESTDTQYF. The CDR3 DNA follows: TGCGCCAGCAGCCAAGGGCCAGAGAGCACAGATACGCAGTATTTT.

V and J are TRBV19 and TRBJ2-2; unclear D gene. This CDR3 has 14 residues. The germline V and J ends were trimmed by 3 bases and 5 bases, with 10 bases remaining between them. The germline gives CDR1 LNHDA, CDR2 SQIVND (reference sequence). Here the CDR3 DNA reads TGTGCCAGTAGTATCCTACTTAGGACCGGGGAGCTGTTTTTT. Residues: CASSILLRTGELFF. The full variable domain, in which reference TRBV19 and TRBJ2-2 provide the parts outside the CDR3, is DGGITQSPKYLFRKEGQNVTLSCEQNLNHDAMYWYRQDPGQGLRLIYYSQIVNDFQKGDIAEGYSVSREKKESFPLTVTSAQKNPTAFYLCASSILLRTGELFFGEGSRLTVL.

The chain uses TRBV11-2 and TRBJ2-7, with TRBD1 matching 8 bases. This CDR3 is 14 amino acids long. Trimming removed 1 base from V and 3 bases from J; junction bases left unmatched: 2. Germline CDR1 and CDR2: SGHAT and FQNNGV. The CDR3 reads CASSLGTGGYEQYF. The CDR3 DNA sequence: TGTGCCAGCAGCTTAGGAACAGGGGGCTACGAGCAGTACTTC.

The chain recombines TRBV5-1 with TRBJ2-7; the D gene is possibly TRBD1 (5 bases). The V end was cut by 1 base, the J end by 5 bases, with 13 bases between. Per the germline V gene, CDR1 is SGHRS and CDR2 is YFSETQ. The CDR3 extends over 14 amino acids. CDR3 DNA sequence: TGCGCCAGCAGCTTGCAAGGGGCTAGGGACGAGCAGTACTTC. Translated: CASSLQGARDEQYF.

V gene TRBV4-2 combines with J gene TRBJ1-3; D call uncertain. The CDR3 totals 14 residues. Germline assignment: CDR1 LGHNA and CDR2 YNFKEQ. V was shortened by 6 bases and J by 6 bases, with 15 bases between the two germline ends. The CDR3 DNA reads as TGTGCCAGCAGTTCCCGACGGAACCTAAACACCATATATTTT. Encoded protein: CASSSRRNLNTIYF.

This clone appeared a single time. CDR3 in amino acids: CASSPPGNYGYTF. CDR3 DNA sequence: TGTGCCAGCAGCCCCCCAGGGAACTATGGCTACACCTTC. J is TRBJ1-2 and V is TRBV28, with D maybe TRBD1 (5 bases). This CDR3 region has 13 residues. V lost 6 bases to trimming and J lost 2 bases, with 10 bases between them. From germline, CDR1 is MDHEN and CDR2 SYDVKM.

The chain has TRBV18 and TRBJ1-2; 10 nucleotides match TRBD1. This CDR3 region has 17 residues. V shed 1 base, J shed 3 bases, and the junction held 8 bases outside the gene matches. The germline gives CDR1 KGHSH, CDR2 LQKENI. The CDR3 here is CASSPLVPGTGDYGYTF. CDR3 in DNA: TGTGCCAGCTCACCACTTGTCCCCGGGACAGGGGACTATGGCTACACCTTC.

This rearrangement joins TRBV5-1 to TRBJ2-1, with unresolved D. The V end lost 0 bases, the J end lost 4 bases, and 5 bases lay between the germline ends. CDR3 length equals 13 residues. Germline V gene sequence: CDR1 SGHRS, CDR2 YFSETQ. The CDR3 coding sequence is TGCGCCAGCAGCTTGGGCCAGTACAATGAGCAGTTCTTC. This translates into CASSLGQYNEQFF.

The chain carries TRBV24-1 and TRBJ2-7; 9 bases match TRBD1. The CDR3 has 16 amino acids. CDR1 KGHDR and CDR2 SFDVKD come from the germline V gene. With 1 base clipped from V and 0 bases from J, the junction kept 3 bases outside the gene matches. CDR3 sequence: CATSDFWDRASYEQYF. The CDR3 DNA sequence: TGTGCCACCAGTGATTTTTGGGACAGGGCCTCCTACGAGCAGTACTTC.

The rearrangement links TRBV7-3 to TRBJ1-1; D might be TRBD1 (6 bases). V gave up 2 bases and J gave up 10 bases, with 17 bases separating them. Germline lookup yields CDR1 SGHTA and CDR2 FQGTGA. This CDR3 region has 14 residues. The CDR3 nucleotides are TGTGCCAGCAGCTTAGAGGGGGGACCTAGTCGAGCTTTCTTT. Amino acids: CASSLEGGPSRAFF.

This clone has a handful of counts. The chain carries TRBV6-5 and TRBJ2-7; 9 bases map to TRBD1. V lost 0 bases, J lost 3 bases, and 6 bases stayed unmatched. The CDR3 consists of 16 residues. Germline V gene data show CDR1 as MNHEY and CDR2 as SVGAGI. CDR3 in DNA: TGTGCCAGCAGTTACTCGGGACAGGGCCCTTACTACGAGCAGTACTTC. Protein sequence: CASSYSGQGPYYEQYF.

This chain uses TRBV3-1 (or the pseudogene TRBV3-2) with TRBJ2-2, with TRBD2 identical over 10 bases. From germline, CDR1 is LGHDT and CDR2 YNNKEL (reference sequence). The CDR3 extends over 16 amino acids. V was clipped by 3 bases and J by 6 bases; unmatched bases: 7. CDR3 sequence (DNA): TGTGCCAGCAGCCAGGTGGGACTAGCGACCTCCGGGGAGCTGTTTTTT. It specifies CASSQVGLATSGELFF.

This chain links TRBV10-3 with TRBJ1-2; possible D gene TRBD1, 5 bases. CDR3 length: 14 amino acids. The V and J ends lost 5 bases and 0 bases respectively, with 10 bases between them. Germline loops: CDR1 ENHRY, CDR2 SYGVKD. The chain's CDR3 is CAISRDGANYGYTF. In nucleotides, the CDR3 is TGTGCCATCAGTAGGGACGGTGCTAACTATGGCTACACCTTC.

The CDR3 nucleotides are TGTGCCAGCAGCCGTCCGGGACAGGGTTATTTCCTCTGGCTTACCGGGGAGCTGTTTTTT. Its protein is CASSRPGQGYFLWLTGELFF. The V and J genes are TRBV21-1 and TRBJ2-2; TRBD1 reflects the table's D call only, with no check against the DNA. TRBV21-1 is a recognized pseudogene. This CDR3 has 20 residues.

The chain has TRBV18 and TRBJ2-5, with D possibly called TRBD1 or TRBD2 (6 bases each). The CDR3 is 13 amino acids. Germline V gives CDR1 KGHSH, CDR2 LQKENI. Trimming stripped 2 bases from V and 3 bases from J, with 7 bases between. CDR3 residues: CASSPRGEETQYF. CDR3 DNA sequence: TGTGCCAGCTCACCAAGGGGGGAAGAGACCCAGTACTTC.